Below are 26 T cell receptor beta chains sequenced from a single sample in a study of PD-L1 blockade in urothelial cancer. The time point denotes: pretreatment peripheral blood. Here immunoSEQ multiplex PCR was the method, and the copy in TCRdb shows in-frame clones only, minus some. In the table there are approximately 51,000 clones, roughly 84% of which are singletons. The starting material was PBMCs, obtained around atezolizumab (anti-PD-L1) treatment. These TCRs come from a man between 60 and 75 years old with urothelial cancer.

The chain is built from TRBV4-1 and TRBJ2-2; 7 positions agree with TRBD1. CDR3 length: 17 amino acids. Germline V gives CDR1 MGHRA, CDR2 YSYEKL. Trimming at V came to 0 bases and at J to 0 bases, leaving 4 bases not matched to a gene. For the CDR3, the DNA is TGCGCCAGCAGCCAAGAGGACCAGGGGGCGAACACCGGGGAGCTGTTTTTT. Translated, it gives CASSQEDQGANTGELFF.

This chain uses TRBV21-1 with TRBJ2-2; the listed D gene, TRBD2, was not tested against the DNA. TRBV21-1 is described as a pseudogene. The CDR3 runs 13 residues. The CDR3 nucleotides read TGTGCCAGCAGCTCCGTATTCGCCGGGGAGCTGTTTTTT. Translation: CASSSVFAGELFF.

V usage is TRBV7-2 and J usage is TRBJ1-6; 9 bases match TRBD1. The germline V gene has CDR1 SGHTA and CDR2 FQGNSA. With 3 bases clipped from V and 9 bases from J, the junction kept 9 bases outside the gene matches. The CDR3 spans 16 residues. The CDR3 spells CASSFIQGQGVSPLHF. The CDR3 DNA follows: TGTGCCAGCAGCTTCATCCAGGGACAGGGTGTTTCACCCCTCCACTTT.

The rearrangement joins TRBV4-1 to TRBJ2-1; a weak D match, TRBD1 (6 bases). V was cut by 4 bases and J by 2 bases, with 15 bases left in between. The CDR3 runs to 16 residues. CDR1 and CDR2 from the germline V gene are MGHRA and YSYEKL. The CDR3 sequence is CASSPSPGVPYNEQFF. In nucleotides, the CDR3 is TGCGCCAGCAGCCCCTCGCCAGGGGTTCCCTACAATGAGCAGTTCTTC.

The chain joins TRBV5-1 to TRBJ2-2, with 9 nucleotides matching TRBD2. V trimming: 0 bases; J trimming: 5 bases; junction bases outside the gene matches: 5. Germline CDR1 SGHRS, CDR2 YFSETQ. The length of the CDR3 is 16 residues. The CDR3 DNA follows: TGCGCCAGCAGCTTGGTTAGCGGGAGAGGTACCGGGGAGCTGTTTTTT. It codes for CASSLVSGRGTGELFF.

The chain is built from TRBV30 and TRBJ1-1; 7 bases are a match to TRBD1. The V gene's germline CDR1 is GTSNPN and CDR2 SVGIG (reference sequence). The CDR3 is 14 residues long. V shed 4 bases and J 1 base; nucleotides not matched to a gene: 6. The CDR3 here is CAWISRDRNTEAFF. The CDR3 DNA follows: TGTGCCTGGATAAGCCGGGACAGGAACACTGAAGCTTTCTTT.

Written as DNA, the CDR3 is TGCGCCAGCAGCTTGGGGACTAGCGGAACCTACGAGCAGTACTTC. Amino acids: CASSLGTSGTYEQYF. The V call is TRBV5-1, the J call TRBJ2-7; TRBD2 aligns across 10 bases. This CDR3 region has 15 residues. Per the germline V gene, CDR1 is SGHRS and CDR2 is YFSETQ. J lost 2 bases, V lost 0 bases, and 2 bases had no gene match.

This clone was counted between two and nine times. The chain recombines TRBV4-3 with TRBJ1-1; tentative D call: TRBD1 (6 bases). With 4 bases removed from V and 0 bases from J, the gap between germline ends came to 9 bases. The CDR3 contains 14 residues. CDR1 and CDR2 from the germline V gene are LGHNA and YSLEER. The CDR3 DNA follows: TGCGCCAGCAGCCTCGGACAGCTGAACACTGAAGCTTTCTTT. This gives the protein CASSLGQLNTEAFF.

The CDR3 protein is CASSQGASGGAGSGEQYF. The CDR3 DNA follows: TGCGCCAGCAGCCAAGGGGCTAGCGGGGGGGCAGGTTCGGGTGAGCAGTACTTC. The chain has TRBV4-3 and TRBJ2-7; TRBD2 matches 12 bases. V shed 1 base and J 7 bases; nucleotides not matched to a gene: 14. Germline V CDR1 and CDR2: LGHNA, YSLEER. The CDR3 contains 18 residues.

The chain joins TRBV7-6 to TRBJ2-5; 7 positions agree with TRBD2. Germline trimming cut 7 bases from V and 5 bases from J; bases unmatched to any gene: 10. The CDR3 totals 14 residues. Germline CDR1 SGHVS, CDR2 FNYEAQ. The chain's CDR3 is CASTRDYGAETQYF. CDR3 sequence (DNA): TGTGCCAGCACCCGGGACTATGGTGCGGAGACCCAGTACTTC.

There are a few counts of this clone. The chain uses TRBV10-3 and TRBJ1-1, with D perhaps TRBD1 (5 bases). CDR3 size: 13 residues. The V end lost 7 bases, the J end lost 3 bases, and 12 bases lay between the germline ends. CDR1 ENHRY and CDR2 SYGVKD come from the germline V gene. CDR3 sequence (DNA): TGTGCCATCACGGGGGAAATAGACACTGAAGCTTTCTTT. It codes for CAITGEIDTEAFF.

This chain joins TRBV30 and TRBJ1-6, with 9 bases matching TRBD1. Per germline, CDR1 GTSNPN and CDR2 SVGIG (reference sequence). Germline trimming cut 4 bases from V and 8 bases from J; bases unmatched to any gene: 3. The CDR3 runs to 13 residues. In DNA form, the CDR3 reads TGTGCCTGGACGGGACAGGGAGATTCACCCCTCCACTTT. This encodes CAWTGQGDSPLHF.

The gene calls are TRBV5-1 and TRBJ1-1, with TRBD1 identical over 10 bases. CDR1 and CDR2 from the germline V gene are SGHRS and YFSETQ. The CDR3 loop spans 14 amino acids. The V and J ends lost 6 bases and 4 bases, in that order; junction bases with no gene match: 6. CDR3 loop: CASNERDRGTEAFF. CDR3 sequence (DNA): TGCGCCAGCAACGAACGGGACAGGGGCACTGAAGCTTTCTTT.

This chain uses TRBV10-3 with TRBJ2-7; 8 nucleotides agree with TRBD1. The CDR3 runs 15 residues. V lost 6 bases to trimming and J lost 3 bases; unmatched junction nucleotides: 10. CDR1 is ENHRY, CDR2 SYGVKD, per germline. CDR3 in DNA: TGTGCCATCAGCCCCACGGTGGGACAGGTCTACGAGCAGTACTTC. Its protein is CAISPTVGQVYEQYF.

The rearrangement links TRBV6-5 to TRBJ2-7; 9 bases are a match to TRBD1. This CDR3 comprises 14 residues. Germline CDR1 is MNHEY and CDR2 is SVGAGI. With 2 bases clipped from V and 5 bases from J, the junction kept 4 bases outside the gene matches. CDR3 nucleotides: TGTGCCAGCAGTTACGGGACAGGGTCCGACGAGCAGTACTTC. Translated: CASSYGTGSDEQYF.

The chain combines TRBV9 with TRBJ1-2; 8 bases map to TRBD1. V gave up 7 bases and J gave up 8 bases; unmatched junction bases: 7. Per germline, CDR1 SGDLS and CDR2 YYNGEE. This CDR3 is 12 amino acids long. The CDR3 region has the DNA TGTGCCAGCCACGACAGGGGCGCAGGCTACACCTTC. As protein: CASHDRGAGYTF.

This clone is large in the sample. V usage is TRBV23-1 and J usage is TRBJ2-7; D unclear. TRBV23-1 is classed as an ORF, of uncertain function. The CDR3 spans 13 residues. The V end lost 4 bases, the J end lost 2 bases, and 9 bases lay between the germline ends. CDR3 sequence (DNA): TGCGCCAGCAGTCTGCCAGAAACCTACGAGCAGTACTTC. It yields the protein CASSLPETYEQYF.

The CDR3, as DNA: TGTGCCAGCAGCTTTGCCGGGACTTCTTCAGGGACCCAGTACTTC. It specifies CASSFAGTSSGTQYF. This rearrangement joins TRBV5-6 to TRBJ2-5, with D possibly matching TRBD2 (6 bases). Germline lookup yields CDR1 SGHDT and CDR2 YYEEEE. This CDR3 comprises 15 residues. V shed 2 bases and J shed 7 bases, with 18 bases lying between them.

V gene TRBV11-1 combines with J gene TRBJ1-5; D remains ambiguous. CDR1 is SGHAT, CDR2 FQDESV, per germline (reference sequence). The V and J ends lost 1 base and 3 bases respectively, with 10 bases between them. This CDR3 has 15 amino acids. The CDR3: CASSLGNSNNQPQHF. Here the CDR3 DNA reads TGTGCCAGCAGCTTAGGGAACAGTAACAATCAGCCCCAGCATTTT.

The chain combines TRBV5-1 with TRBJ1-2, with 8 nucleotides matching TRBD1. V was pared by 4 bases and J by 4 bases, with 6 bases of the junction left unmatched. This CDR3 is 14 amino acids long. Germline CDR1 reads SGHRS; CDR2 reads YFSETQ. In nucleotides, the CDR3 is TGCGCCAGCAGCGAGACCGGGACAGGCTATGGCTACACCTTC. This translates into CASSETGTGYGYTF.

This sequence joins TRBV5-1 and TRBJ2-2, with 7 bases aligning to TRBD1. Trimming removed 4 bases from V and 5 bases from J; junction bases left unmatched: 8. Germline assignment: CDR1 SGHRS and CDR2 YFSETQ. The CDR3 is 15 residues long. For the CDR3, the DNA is TGCGCCAGCAGCCGCGGTCAGGGGGAAACCGGGGAGCTGTTTTTT. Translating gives CASSRGQGETGELFF.

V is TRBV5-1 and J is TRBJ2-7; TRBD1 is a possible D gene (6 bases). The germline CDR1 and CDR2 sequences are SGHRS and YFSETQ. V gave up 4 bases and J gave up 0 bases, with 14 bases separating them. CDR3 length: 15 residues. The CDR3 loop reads CASSPRGESSYEQYF. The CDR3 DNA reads TGCGCCAGCAGCCCCAGGGGCGAGAGCTCCTACGAGCAGTACTTC.

CDR3 amino acids: CASRPLPGQVVTGELFF. CDR3 in DNA: TGTGCCAGCAGACCGCTCCCGGGACAGGTCGTCACCGGGGAGCTGTTTTTT. The chain recombines TRBV27 with TRBJ2-2; 8 bases fit TRBD1. Germline V CDR1 and CDR2: MNHEY, SMNVEV (reference sequence). CDR3 size: 17 residues. Trimming at V came to 6 bases and at J to 4 bases, leaving 13 bases not matched to a gene.

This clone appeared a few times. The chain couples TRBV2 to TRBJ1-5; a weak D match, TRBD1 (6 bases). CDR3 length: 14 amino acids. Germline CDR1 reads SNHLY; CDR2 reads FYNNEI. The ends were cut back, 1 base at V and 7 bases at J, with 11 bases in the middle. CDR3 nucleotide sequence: TGTGCCAGCAGTGAAGAACAGGGACGGCAGCCCCAGCATTTT. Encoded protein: CASSEEQGRQPQHF.

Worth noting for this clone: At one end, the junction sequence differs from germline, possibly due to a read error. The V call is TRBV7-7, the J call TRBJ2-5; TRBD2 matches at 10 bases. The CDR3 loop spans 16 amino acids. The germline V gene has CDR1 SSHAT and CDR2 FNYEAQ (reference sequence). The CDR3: CASSLAYLAGEETQYF. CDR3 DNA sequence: TGTGCTAGCAGCTTAGCGTATCTAGCGGGGGAGGAGACCCAGTACTTC.

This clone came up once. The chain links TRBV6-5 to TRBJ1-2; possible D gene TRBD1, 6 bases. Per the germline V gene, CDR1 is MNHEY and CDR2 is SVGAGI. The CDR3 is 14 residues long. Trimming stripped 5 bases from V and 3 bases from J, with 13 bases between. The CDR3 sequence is CASSKAGGHYGYTF. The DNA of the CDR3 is TGTGCCAGCAGTAAAGCGGGGGGCCACTATGGCTACACCTTC.